This T cell receptor beta chain was profiled in a study of T cell responses to AZD1222 COVID-19 vaccine. The protocol was immunoSEQ multiplex PCR, while the TCRdb copy is restricted to in-frame clones and leaves out a portion. The data contain about 200,000 clones, 88% of them singletons. Notes on this clone: Its antigen is as yet unknown.

The V gene end was trimmed by 6 bases and the J gene end by 2 bases; junction bases not matched to a gene: 8. Germline V lookup: CDR1 GTSNPN, CDR2 SVGIG (reference sequence). This CDR3 region has 14 residues. Study-wide results and caveats: Clonal diversity was possibly underestimated, and the donors were mostly white British, with more females.

Material: peripheral blood, obtained on day 0 of AZD1222 vaccination. The chain couples TRBV30 to TRBJ2-5, with 8 bases matching TRBD2. The sequence was obtained from an adult in good health. The CDR3, as DNA: TGTGCCTGCAACCTCCAGCGGGGGCAAGAGACCCAGTACTTC. Protein: CACNLQRGQETQYF.